Described below is a single T cell receptor (beta chain) sequence and its context. Its specificity is unknown. The data derive from a study of cytomegalovirus exposure and HLA in healthy donors. Study details: A previous analysis identified around 120 million unique TCR beta sequences derived from roughly 180 million T cells. Study results and caveats: Owing to their indistinguishability, certain V segments, notably TRBV6-2 and TRBV6-3, were excluded. Available immune exposure information covered CMV serostatus only.

A multiplex PCR was run with 60 Vbeta primers and 13 Jbeta primers. The repertoire was sequenced with immunoSEQ multiplex PCR; TCRdb's copy has only in-frame clones and lacks some. The sample holds about 130,000 clones; 75% are singletons and the top ten take less than 4%. The V gene's germline CDR1 is MGHRA and CDR2 YSYEKL. Germline trimming cut 1 base from V and 2 bases from J; bases unmatched to any gene: 2. The CDR3 is 15 residues long. The sequenced sample consisted of PBMCs. The chain joins TRBV4-1 to TRBJ2-7; TRBD2 aligns across 10 bases. This TCR derives from a man between 25 and 39 years old in good health and CMV-seronegative. CDR3 protein: CASSQASGRAYEQYF. CDR3 bases: TGCGCCAGCAGCCAAGCGAGCGGGAGGGCCTACGAGCAGTACTTC.